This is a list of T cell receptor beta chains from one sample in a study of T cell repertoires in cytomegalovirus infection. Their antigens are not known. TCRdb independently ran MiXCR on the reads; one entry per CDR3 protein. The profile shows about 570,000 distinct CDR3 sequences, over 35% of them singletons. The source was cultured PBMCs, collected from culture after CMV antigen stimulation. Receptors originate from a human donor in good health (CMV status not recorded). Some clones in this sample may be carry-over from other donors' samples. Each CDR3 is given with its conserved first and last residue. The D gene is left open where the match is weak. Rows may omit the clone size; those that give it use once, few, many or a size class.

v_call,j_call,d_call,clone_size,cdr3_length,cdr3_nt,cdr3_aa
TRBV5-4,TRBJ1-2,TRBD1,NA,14,TGTGCCAGCGGACAAACAGGGGATAACTATGGCTACACCTTC,CASGQTGDNYGYTF
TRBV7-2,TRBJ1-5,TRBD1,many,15,TGTGCCAGCAGCCTGACAGGGGGGAGCAATCAGCCCCAGCATTTT,CASSLTGGSNQPQHF
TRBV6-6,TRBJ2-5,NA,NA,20,TGTGCCAGCAGTTACTCGATGGCAGGGGCACCCGAGAAGTACCAAGAGACCCAGTACTTC,CASSYSMAGAPEKYQETQYF
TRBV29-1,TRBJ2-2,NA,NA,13,TGCAGCGTTGAATTGGGCAGTCGCGGGGAGCTGTTTTTT,CSVELGSRGELFF
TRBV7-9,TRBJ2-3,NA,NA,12,TGTGCCAGCAGTGAGGTAAAGGGTGCGCAGTATTTT,CASSEVKGAQYF
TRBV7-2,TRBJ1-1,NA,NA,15,TGTGCCAGCAGCCACCGAGGGACAAGGAACACTGAAGCTTTCTTT,CASSHRGTRNTEAFF
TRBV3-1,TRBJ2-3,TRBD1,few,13,TGTGCCAGCGGGACAGAGTTTCTAAGTACGCAGTATTTT,CASGTEFLSTQYF
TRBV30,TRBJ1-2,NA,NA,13,TGTGCCTGGAGTGTCCAGGGAAGCTATGGCTACACCTTC,CAWSVQGSYGYTF
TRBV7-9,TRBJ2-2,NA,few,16,TGTGCCAGCAGCTTAAAGTCGGGCAGGGAAACCGGGGAGCTGTTTTTT,CASSLKSGRETGELFF
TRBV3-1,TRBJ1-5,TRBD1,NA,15,TGTGCCAGCAGCCAAATGGGACAGGGGGGTCAGCCCCAGCATTTT,CASSQMGQGGQPQHF
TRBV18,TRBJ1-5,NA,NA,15,TGTGCCAGCTCACCACAACAGGGTAGCAATCAGCCCCAGCATTTT,CASSPQQGSNQPQHF
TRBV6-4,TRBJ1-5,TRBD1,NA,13,TGTGCCAGCCATCCAGGGGGCCACCAGCCCCAGCATTTT,CASHPGGHQPQHF
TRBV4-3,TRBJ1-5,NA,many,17,TGCGCCAGCAGCCAAGAGTCAATCGGGGGGACGGATCAGCCCCAGCATTTT,CASSQESIGGTDQPQHF
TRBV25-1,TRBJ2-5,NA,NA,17,TGTGCCAGCAGTGAATATCTCCTCCGGGACCACCTAAGGACCCAGTACTTC,CASSEYLLRDHLRTQYF
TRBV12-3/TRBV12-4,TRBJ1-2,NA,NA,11,TGTGCCAGCCTAACCGATTATGGCTACACCTTC,CASLTDYGYTF
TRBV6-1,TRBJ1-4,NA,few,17,TGTGCCAGCACCAGTTTACAGGGAGGGATAACTAATGAAAAACTGTTTTTT,CASTSLQGGITNEKLFF
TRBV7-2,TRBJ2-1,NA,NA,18,TGTGCCAGCAGTTCGGGTTTTGGGTTTGGGACGCTAAGAAATGAGCAGTTCTTC,CASSSGFGFGTLRNEQFF
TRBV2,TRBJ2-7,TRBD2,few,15,TGTGCCAGCAACGGACTAGCGGGGGCTCGGGACGAGCAGTACTTC,CASNGLAGARDEQYF
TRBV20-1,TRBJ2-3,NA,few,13,TGCAGTGCTAGGTGGGGGGCCGCAGATACGCAGTATTTT,CSARWGAADTQYF
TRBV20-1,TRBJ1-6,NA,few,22,TGCAGTGCCCCCGACACCTTCGACCACCGGGCGACGACTTCAGACCAATATTCACCCCTCCACTTT,CSAPDTFDHRATTSDQYSPLHF
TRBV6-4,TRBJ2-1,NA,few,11,TGTGCCAGCAGTGACACACGCCAGCAGTTCTTC,CASSDTRQQFF
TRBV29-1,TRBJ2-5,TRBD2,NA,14,TGCAGCTCCTCAAGGGGACTAGCCTGGGAGACCCAGTACTTC,CSSSRGLAWETQYF
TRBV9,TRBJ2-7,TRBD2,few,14,TGTGCCAGCAGCGTAGAACGGGAGGCCTACGAGCAGTACTTC,CASSVEREAYEQYF
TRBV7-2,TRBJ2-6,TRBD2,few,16,TGTGCCAGCAGCTTAAGCGGGGGATTGACGGCCAACGTCCTGACTTTC,CASSLSGGLTANVLTF
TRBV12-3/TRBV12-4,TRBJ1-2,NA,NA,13,TGTGCCAGCACAAACGGCCTCGACTATGGCTACACCTTC,CASTNGLDYGYTF
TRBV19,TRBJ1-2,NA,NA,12,TGTGCCAGTAGTCGTTACCCTGGTGGCTACACCTTC,CASSRYPGGYTF
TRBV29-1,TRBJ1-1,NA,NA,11,TGCAGCTCACGGGAGAACACTGAAGCTTTCTTT,CSSRENTEAFF
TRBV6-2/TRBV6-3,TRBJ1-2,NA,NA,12,TGTGCCAGCAGTTACTCAGGAAATGGCTACACCTTC,CASSYSGNGYTF
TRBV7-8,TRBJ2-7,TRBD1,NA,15,TGTGCCAGCAGCTTATTAGGACAGGCCTCCTACGAGCAGTACTTC,CASSLLGQASYEQYF
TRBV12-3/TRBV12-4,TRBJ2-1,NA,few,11,TGTGCCAGCACCGCTCTGGGTGAGCAGTTCTTC,CASTALGEQFF
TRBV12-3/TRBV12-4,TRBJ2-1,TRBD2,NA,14,TGTGCCAGCATCTTGGGGGGGGCCTACAATGAGCAGTTCTTC,CASILGGAYNEQFF
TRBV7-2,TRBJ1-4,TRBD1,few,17,TGTGCCAGCAGCCCCCGACAGGGTCCGGGGGTAGGTGAAAAACTGTTTTTT,CASSPRQGPGVGEKLFF
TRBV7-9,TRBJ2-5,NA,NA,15,TGTGCCAGCAGCTTAGTCCCCCTCAGCCGGGGGACCCAGTACTTC,CASSLVPLSRGTQYF
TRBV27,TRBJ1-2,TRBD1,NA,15,TGTGCCAGCAGTTTATATGGCAGGGGGCTAAGTGGCTACACCTTC,CASSLYGRGLSGYTF
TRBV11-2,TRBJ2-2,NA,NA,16,TGTGCCAGCAGAACTTTTCGGGGTCGGAACACCGGGGAGCTGTTTTTT,CASRTFRGRNTGELFF
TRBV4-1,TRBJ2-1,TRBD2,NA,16,TGCGCCAGCAGTGGGGTAGCGGGAGTTGCCTACAATGAGCAGTTCTTC,CASSGVAGVAYNEQFF
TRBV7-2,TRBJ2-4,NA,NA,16,TGTGCCAGCAGCTTAAGGGGCGGGACTCCCGGAAACATTCAGTACTTC,CASSLRGGTPGNIQYF
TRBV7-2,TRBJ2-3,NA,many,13,TGTGCCAGCAGTACAACTAGGGCAGATACGCAGTATTTT,CASSTTRADTQYF
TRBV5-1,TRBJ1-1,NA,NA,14,TGCGCCAGCAGCCAGACTGGGATGAACACTGAAGCTTTCTTT,CASSQTGMNTEAFF
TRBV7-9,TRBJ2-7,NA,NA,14,TGTGCCAGCAGCTTAGTTGCCGAGAACTACGAGCAGTACTTC,CASSLVAENYEQYF
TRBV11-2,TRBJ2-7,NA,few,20,TGTGCCAGCAGCTTAGTATACCGTCAGATGTGGGACCAGAGGGGTTACGAGCAGTACTTC,CASSLVYRQMWDQRGYEQYF
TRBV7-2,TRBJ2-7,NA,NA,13,TGTGCCAGCAGCCTGGGCCGGGGGTCCTACGAGCACTTC,CASSLGRGSYEHF
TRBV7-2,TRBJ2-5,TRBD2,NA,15,TGTGCCAGCAGCGGCTCGGGACTAGCTATGGGGACCCAGTACTTC,CASSGSGLAMGTQYF
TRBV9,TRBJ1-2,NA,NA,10,TGTGCCAGCAGGGGGACGGGCTACACCTTC,CASRGTGYTF